These 8 T cell receptor beta chains were all obtained from the same sample, sequenced in a study of T cells in Graves' hyperthyroidism and ophthalmopathy. What was amplified from RNA transcripts were TCR beta CDR3 regions. The HTBI primer set drove a first-round RT-PCR of the TCR CDR3. TCRdb recomputed calls from the multiplex PCR reads with MiXCR, one row per CDR3 protein. The repertoire holds 500,000 to 700,000 distinct CDR3 sequences, with around 17% as singletons. Source material: blood. These TCRs come from a young woman with Graves' hyperthyroidism.

A few counts support this clonotype. The chain uses TRBV6-5 and TRBJ1-4, with D uncertain. This CDR3 has 14 amino acids. With 0 bases removed from V and 4 bases from J, the gap between germline ends came to 6 bases. CDR1 and CDR2 from the germline V gene are MNHEY and SVGAGI. The CDR3: CASSYSLLNEKLFF. CDR3 in DNA: TGTGCCAGCAGTTACTCGCTGCTTAATGAAAAACTGTTTTTT.

In this sample, this clonotype turned up many times. V and J are TRBV7-8 and TRBJ2-5, with D unclear. CDR3 length equals 13 residues. V was pared by 3 bases and J by 1 base, with 6 bases between. In germline, CDR1 is SGHVS, CDR2 FQNEAQ. DNA of the CDR3: TGTGCCAGCAGCTTGACACTCCAAGAGACCCAGTACTTC. Protein: CASSLTLQETQYF.

The rearrangement joins TRBV20-1 to TRBJ2-2; TRBD2 aligns across 8 bases. The trim removed 0 bases at V and 1 base at J, leaving 7 bases unmatched. This CDR3 is 17 amino acids long. The germline CDR1 and CDR2 sequences are DFQATT and SNEGSKA (reference sequence). The CDR3 bases are TGCAGTGCTAGAGACAATGAGGGGACTAGGAACACCGGGGAGCTGTTTTTT. Its protein product is CSARDNEGTRNTGELFF.

This clonotype came up a few times. V gene TRBV10-3 combines with J gene TRBJ1-2; D ambiguous. V dropped 5 bases and J dropped 4 bases, with 20 bases sitting between them. The CDR3 spans 16 residues. The V gene's germline CDR1 is ENHRY and CDR2 SYGVKD. CDR3 loop: CAISPQDELRSYGYTF. The CDR3 nucleotides are TGTGCCATCAGTCCTCAGGACGAGCTTCGGAGCTATGGCTACACCTTC.

This clonotype showed up many times. The chain joins TRBV7-9 to TRBJ2-1; 14 bases are a match to TRBD2. In germline, CDR1 is SEHNR, CDR2 FQNEAQ (reference sequence). V shed 5 bases and J 8 bases; nucleotides not matched to a gene: 5. The CDR3 is 15 residues long. CDR3 region: CASSLGLAGADEQFF. The CDR3 DNA sequence: TGTGCCAGCAGCCTGGGACTAGCGGGAGCGGATGAGCAGTTCTTC.

This clonotype showed up just a few times. V gene TRBV7-8 combines with J gene TRBJ1-6; TRBD1 agrees at 8 bases. The length of the CDR3 is 16 residues. The V and J ends lost 6 bases and 7 bases, in that order; junction bases with no gene match: 11. The germline V gene encodes CDR1 SGHVS and CDR2 FQNEAQ. The CDR3 DNA follows: TGTGCCAGCAGGCTAGGGGAACAGGGGGGGAATTCACCCCTCCACTTT. Protein product: CASRLGEQGGNSPLHF.

The sample holds one count of this clonotype. V is TRBV27 and J is TRBJ2-1; 10 positions agree with TRBD2. Germline values: CDR1 MNHEY, CDR2 SMNVEV (reference sequence). The CDR3 is made up of 16 amino acids. The J segment lost 8 bases and the V segment lost 4 bases, leaving 11 bases of the junction unmatched. The CDR3 region has the DNA TGTGCCAGCAGTTCTACCCTGTGGCTAGCGGGAGATGAGCAGTTCTTC. Protein product: CASSSTLWLAGDEQFF.

Of note for this clonotype: A much larger clone differs from this one at a single base, so this may be a read error. This chain joins TRBV10-2 and TRBJ2-7; TRBD1 aligns across 12 bases. Germline loops: CDR1 WSHSY, CDR2 SAAADI. This CDR3 spans 15 amino acids. With 6 bases clipped from V and 4 bases from J, the junction kept 7 bases outside the gene matches. This chain's CDR3 is CASRSGTGGAYEQYF. The CDR3 DNA follows: TGCGCCAGCAGAAGCGGGACAGGGGGCGCGTACGAGCAGTACTTC.